This T cell receptor beta chain was profiled in a study of breast tumors, draining lymph nodes, adjacent tissues. This clonotype was recorded at least ten times. Each CDR3 protein is one row after TCRdb ran MiXCR on the multiplex PCR reads. The sample has over 200,000 distinct CDR3 sequences, 32% seen once; the top ten hold about 1.4%. Breast cancer patients provided tissue from their axillary draining lymph nodes. There are 17 residues in the CDR3. V dropped 6 bases and J dropped 4; count of bases not matched to a gene: 13. Per the germline V gene, CDR1 is MNHEY and CDR2 is SVGAGI. This sequence joins TRBV6-5 and TRBJ2-3, with 10 bases identical to TRBD2. The receptor was isolated from a female donor with breast cancer. Some clones in this sample may be carry-over from other donors' samples. Input material: axillary lymph node tissue. CDR3 loop: CASSHRISGRAPDTQYF. CDR3 nucleotides: TGTGCCAGCAGCCACCGTATAAGCGGGAGGGCCCCAGATACGCAGTATTTT.